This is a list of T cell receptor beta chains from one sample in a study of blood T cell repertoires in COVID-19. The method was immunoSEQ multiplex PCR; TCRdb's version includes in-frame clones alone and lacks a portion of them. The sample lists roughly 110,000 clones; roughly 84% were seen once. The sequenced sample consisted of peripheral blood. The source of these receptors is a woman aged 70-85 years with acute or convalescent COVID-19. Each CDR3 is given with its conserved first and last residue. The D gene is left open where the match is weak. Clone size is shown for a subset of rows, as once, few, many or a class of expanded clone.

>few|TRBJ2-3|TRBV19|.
CASSIRVPDTQYF
TGTGCCAGTAGTATTCGGGTTCCAGATACGCAGTATTTT
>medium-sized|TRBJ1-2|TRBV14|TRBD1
CASSQLWTGGTGGYTF
TGTGCCAGCAGCCAATTGTGGACAGGGGGCACAGGAGGCTACACCTTC
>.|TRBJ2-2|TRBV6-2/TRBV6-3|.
CASSYSSTRPDGELFF
TGTGCCAGCAGTTACTCGTCGACTAGGCCGGACGGGGAGCTGTTTTTT
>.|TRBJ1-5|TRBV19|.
CASSKEMEPQHF
TGTGCCAGTAGTAAGGAGATGGAGCCCCAGCATTTT
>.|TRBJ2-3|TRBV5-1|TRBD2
CASRDLGLADSDTQYF
TGCGCCAGCAGGGACCTCGGACTAGCGGACTCAGATACGCAGTATTTT
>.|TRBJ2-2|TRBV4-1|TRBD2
CASSQPPSTSGRGYGELFF
TGCGCCAGCAGCCAACCCCCCTCGACTAGCGGGAGAGGTTACGGGGAGCTGTTTTTT
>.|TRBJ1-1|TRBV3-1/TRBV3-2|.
CASSQVPGTEAFF
TGTGCCAGCAGCCAAGTCCCTGGGACAGAAGCTTTCTTT
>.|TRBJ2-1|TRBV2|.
CASSTLPGGVYNEQFF
TGTGCCAGCAGTACCCTCCCGGGCGGGGTTTACAATGAGCAGTTCTTC
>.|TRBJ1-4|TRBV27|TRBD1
CASSLSRTGGREKLFF
TGTGCCAGCAGTTTAAGTCGGACAGGGGGCCGGGAAAAACTGTTTTTT
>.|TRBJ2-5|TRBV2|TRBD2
CASRAGTSGGSQETQYF
TGTGCCAGCAGGGCCGGGACTAGCGGGGGATCGCAAGAGACCCAGTACTTC
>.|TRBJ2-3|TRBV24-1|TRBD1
CATSARDRGGDTQYF
TGTGCCACCAGTGCCCGGGACAGGGGAGGAGATACGCAGTATTTT
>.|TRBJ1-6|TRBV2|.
CASLTGFNSPLHF
TGTGCCAGCCTGACAGGCTTTAATTCACCCCTCCACTTT
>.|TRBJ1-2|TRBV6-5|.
CASSYSRGAGGYTF
TGTGCCAGCAGTTACTCGCGGGGGGCGGGTGGCTACACCTTC
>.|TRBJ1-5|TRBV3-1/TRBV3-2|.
CASSQKAGDNQPQHF
TGTGCCAGCAGCCAAAAGGCAGGGGACAATCAGCCCCAGCATTTT
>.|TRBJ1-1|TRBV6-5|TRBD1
CASRDRSNTEAFF
TGTGCCAGCCGGGACAGGTCGAACACTGAAGCTTTCTTT
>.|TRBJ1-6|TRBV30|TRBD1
CAWSLSGGQFNSPLHF
TGTGCCTGGAGCCTAAGTGGGGGACAGTTCAATTCACCCCTCCACTTT
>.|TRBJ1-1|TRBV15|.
CATSRDGGLWNTEAFF
TGTGCCACCAGCAGAGATGGGGGACTTTGGAACACTGAAGCTTTCTTT
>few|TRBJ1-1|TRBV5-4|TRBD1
CASSPRDRGTNTEAFF
TGTGCCAGCAGCCCTCGGGACAGGGGGACGAACACTGAAGCTTTCTTT
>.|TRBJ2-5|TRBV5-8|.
CASSPPPRETQYF
TGTGCCAGCAGCCCCCCGCCGAGGGAGACCCAGTACTTC
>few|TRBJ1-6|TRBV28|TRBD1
CASRGGRGQWQNNSPLHF
TGTGCCAGCAGGGGGGGCAGGGGGCAATGGCAGAATAATTCACCCCTCCACTTT
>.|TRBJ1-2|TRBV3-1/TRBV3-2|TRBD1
CASSPWDRGSEGYTF
TGTGCCAGCAGCCCCTGGGACAGGGGGTCGGAGGGCTACACCTTC
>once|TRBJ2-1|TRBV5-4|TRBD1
CASSLAEFRGRGEQFF
TGTGCCAGCAGCTTGGCGGAATTCAGGGGGCGAGGGGAGCAGTTCTTC
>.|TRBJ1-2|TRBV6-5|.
CASSPRDTGYTF
TGTGCCAGCAGTCCCCGGGACACCGGCTACACCTTC
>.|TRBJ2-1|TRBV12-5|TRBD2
CASALGLAGIDEQFF
TGTGCTAGTGCCCTAGGACTAGCGGGGATCGATGAGCAGTTCTTC
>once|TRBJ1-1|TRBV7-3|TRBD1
CASSLGRRQGGTEAFF
TGTGCCAGCAGCTTAGGCCGGCGGCAGGGGGGCACTGAAGCTTTCTTT
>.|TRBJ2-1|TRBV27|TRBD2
CASSSGTSGTNEQFF
TGTGCCAGCAGTTCTGGGACTAGCGGTACCAATGAGCAGTTCTTC
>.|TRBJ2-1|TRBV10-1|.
CASSGQRSEQFF
TGCGCCAGCAGTGGACAGCGTAGCGAGCAGTTCTTC
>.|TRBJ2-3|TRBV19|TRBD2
CASSKRLQGGGGDTQYF
TGTGCCAGTAGTAAGCGCCTCCAGGGCGGGGGTGGAGATACGCAGTATTTT
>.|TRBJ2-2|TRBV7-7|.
CASSLTAGNTGELFF
TGTGCCAGCAGCTTAACAGCGGGGAACACCGGGGAGCTGTTTTTT
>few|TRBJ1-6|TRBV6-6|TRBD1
CASTQDRGYSPLHF
TGTGCCAGCACCCAGGACAGGGGGTATTCACCCCTCCACTTT
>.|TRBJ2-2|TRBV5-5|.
CASSLASGTLIHTGELFF
TGTGCCAGCAGCTTGGCGTCCGGGACATTAATCCACACCGGGGAGCTGTTTTTT
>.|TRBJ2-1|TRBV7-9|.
CASSPSGISEPFGNEQFF
TGTGCCAGCAGCCCATCAGGGATATCCGAACCTTTTGGGAATGAGCAGTTCTTC
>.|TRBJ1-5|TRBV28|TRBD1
CASSLSTGGVNQPQHF
TGTGCCAGCAGTTTATCCACAGGGGGAGTAAATCAGCCCCAGCATTTT